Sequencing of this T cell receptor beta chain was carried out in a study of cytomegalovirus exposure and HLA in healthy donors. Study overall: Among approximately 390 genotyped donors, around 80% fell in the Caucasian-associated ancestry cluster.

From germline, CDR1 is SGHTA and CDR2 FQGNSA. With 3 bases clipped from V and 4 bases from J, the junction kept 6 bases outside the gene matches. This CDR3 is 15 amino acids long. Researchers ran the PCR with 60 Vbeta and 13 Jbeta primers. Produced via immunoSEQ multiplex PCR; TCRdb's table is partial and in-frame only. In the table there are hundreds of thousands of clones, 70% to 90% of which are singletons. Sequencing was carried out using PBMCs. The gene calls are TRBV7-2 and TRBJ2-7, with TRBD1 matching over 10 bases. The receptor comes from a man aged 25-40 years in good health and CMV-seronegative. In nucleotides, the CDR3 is TGTGCCAGCAGCTTCCGGGACAGGGGTTCATACGAGCAGTACTTC. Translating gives CASSFRDRGSYEQYF.